This T cell receptor beta chain was captured in a study of T cell changes during pregnancy in multiple sclerosis (dated by TCRdb to 2018 to 2020). In the study overall: Changes in the T cell repertoire over the course of pregnancy were examined in this study in women with multiple sclerosis.

The CDR3 numbers 20 residues from cysteine through phenylalanine. Solely the CDR3 DNA is kept, with 60 bases framed from the first base. Germline trimming: 4 bases from V, 1 base from J; junction bases outside gene matches: 15. The germline V gene gives CDR1 as MDHEN and CDR2 as SYDVKM. The library relied on the immunoSEQ multiplex PCR assay. Imported from immuneACCESS, the table was reduced by TCRdb to in-frame sequences with V and J called. These copies leave out some clones; in studies compared against another copy, an unresolved V gene accounts for under half, and the cause of the remainder is not known. A total of 40,000 to 50,000 clones appear in this sample, 80% to 90% of them only once. The biggest ten clones account for 0.5% to 0.65% of the sample. This clone was seen just once. What antigen it recognizes has not been identified. Qualities for individual bases were not recorded, and no much larger clone is one base off.

The rearranged chain carries TRBV28 and TRBJ2-6, with 8 middle bases fitting TRBD1. The sample in question was CD4+ T cells from peripheral blood mononuclear cells, obtained in the first trimester of pregnancy. This TCR came from a female donor with multiple sclerosis, enrolled in a pregnancy study. The CDR3 region reads CASSSQSPGGASSGANVLTF. The nucleotide sequence reads TGTGCCAGCAGTTCCCAAAGCCCAGGGGGCGCCTCTTCTGGGGCCAACGTCCTGACTTTC.